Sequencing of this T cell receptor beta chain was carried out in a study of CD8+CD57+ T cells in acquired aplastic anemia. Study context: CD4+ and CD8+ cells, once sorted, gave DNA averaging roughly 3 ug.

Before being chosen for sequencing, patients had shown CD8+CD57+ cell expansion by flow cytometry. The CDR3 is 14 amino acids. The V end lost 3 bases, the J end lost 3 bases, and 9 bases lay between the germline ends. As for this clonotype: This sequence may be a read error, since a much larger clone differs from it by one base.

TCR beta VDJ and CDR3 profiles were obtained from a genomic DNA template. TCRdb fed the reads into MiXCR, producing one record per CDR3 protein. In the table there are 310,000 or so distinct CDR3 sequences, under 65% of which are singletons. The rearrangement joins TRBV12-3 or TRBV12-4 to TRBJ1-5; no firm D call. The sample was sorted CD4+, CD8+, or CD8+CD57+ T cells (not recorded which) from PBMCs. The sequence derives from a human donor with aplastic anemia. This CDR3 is CASSFGEVNQPQHF. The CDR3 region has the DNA TGTGCCAGCAGTTTCGGGGAGGTCAATCAGCCCCAGCATTTT.